These T cell receptor beta chains were read from a single sample in a study of graft-versus-host responses after intestinal transplantation. Their antigen targets remain unknown. Only in-frame clones appear in the TCRdb table, and some are missing; sequencing was by immunoSEQ multiplex PCR. The data contain about 120,000 clones, over 85% of them singletons. Sequencing was performed on unstimulated CD4+ T cells sorted from spleen or lymph node cells, taken before intestinal transplant. These receptors were taken from a human donor who received an intestinal transplant. The CDR3 runs from the conserved cysteine through the conserved F or W. The order of the fields is D gene, V gene, J gene, clone size, CDR3 protein, CDR3 DNA. The D gene is left open where the match is weak. Some rows mark clone size as missing; the rest say once, few, many or name a class of expanded clone.

D: NA; V: TRBV7-9; J: TRBJ2-5; size: few; CDR3: CASSPSGQTQETQYF; DNA: TGTGCCAGCAGCCCATCTGGACAGACCCAAGAGACCCAGTACTTC
D: TRBD1; V: TRBV28; J: TRBJ1-5; size: NA; CDR3: CASFPGQGYQPQHF; DNA: TGTGCCAGCTTCCCGGGACAGGGTTATCAGCCCCAGCATTTT
D: NA; V: TRBV18; J: TRBJ1-1; size: NA; CDR3: CASSPPLRNTEAFF; DNA: TGTGCCAGCTCACCACCGTTACGGAACACTGAAGCTTTCTTT
D: NA; V: TRBV11-2; J: TRBJ2-1; size: NA; CDR3: CASSLGGDHLHEQFF; DNA: TGTGCCAGCAGCTTAGGCGGGGACCATCTCCATGAGCAGTTCTTC
D: TRBD1; V: TRBV7-3; J: TRBJ1-2; size: NA; CDR3: CASSRTGVDGYTF; DNA: TGTGCCAGCAGCCGGACAGGGGTCGATGGCTACACCTTC
D: TRBD2; V: TRBV5-1; J: TRBJ2-1; size: NA; CDR3: CASSFRAGGYNEQFF; DNA: TGCGCCAGCAGCTTCCGAGCGGGGGGCTACAATGAGCAGTTCTTC
D: TRBD1; V: TRBV7-7; J: TRBJ2-3; size: NA; CDR3: CASSYTGGTDTQYF; DNA: TGTGCTAGCAGCTATACAGGGGGCACAGATACGCAGTATTTT
D: TRBD2; V: TRBV11-2; J: TRBJ2-1; size: NA; CDR3: CASSLDSGSGSLGEQFF; DNA: TGTGCCAGCAGCTTAGATAGTGGAAGCGGGAGTTTGGGTGAGCAGTTCTTC
D: NA; V: TRBV28; J: TRBJ2-7; size: NA; CDR3: CASSSTIAYEQYF; DNA: TGTGCCAGCAGTTCGACAATCGCCTACGAGCAGTACTTC
D: TRBD2; V: TRBV2; J: TRBJ2-5; size: NA; CDR3: CASRAQTSGKGETQYF; DNA: TGTGCCAGCAGGGCCCAGACTAGCGGGAAGGGTGAGACCCAGTACTTC
D: NA; V: TRBV30; J: TRBJ1-5; size: NA; CDR3: CAWSRDLTSRDQPQHF; DNA: TGTGCCTGGAGTCGGGACCTTACGTCTCGGGATCAGCCCCAGCATTTT
D: NA; V: TRBV18; J: TRBJ1-4; size: few; CDR3: CASSKDTQGLKLFF; DNA: TGTGCCAGCTCCAAGGACACACAGGGCCTAAAACTGTTTTTT
D: NA; V: TRBV20-1; J: TRBJ1-5; size: NA; CDR3: CSASGGPQHF; DNA: TGCAGTGCTAGCGGGGGGCCCCAGCATTTT
D: NA; V: TRBV9; J: TRBJ2-2; size: NA; CDR3: CASSAWTINTGELFF; DNA: TGTGCCAGCAGCGCATGGACAATAAACACCGGGGAGCTGTTTTTT
D: TRBD2; V: TRBV6-1; J: TRBJ2-7; size: NA; CDR3: CASRGRGGGPEQYF; DNA: TGTGCCAGCAGGGGCCGCGGCGGGGGTCCCGAGCAGTACTTC
D: NA; V: TRBV18; J: TRBJ1-2; size: few; CDR3: CASSRGNYGYTF; DNA: TGTGCCAGCTCACGAGGTAACTATGGCTACACCTTC
D: NA; V: TRBV4-2; J: TRBJ2-3; size: NA; CDR3: CASSQDWRDTQYF; DNA: TGTGCCAGCAGCCAAGATTGGCGAGATACGCAGTATTTT
D: NA; V: TRBV7-8; J: TRBJ1-5; size: NA; CDR3: CASSLGGVGQPQHF; DNA: TGTGCCAGCAGCTTAGGGGGGGTTGGCCAGCCCCAGCATTTT
D: TRBD2; V: TRBV4-2; J: TRBJ2-7; size: NA; CDR3: CASSQPGLAGFEQYF; DNA: TGTGCCAGCAGCCAACCGGGACTAGCGGGATTTGAGCAGTACTTC
D: NA; V: TRBV18; J: TRBJ2-2; size: few; CDR3: CASSPFPPGVWAGELFF; DNA: TGTGCCAGCTCACCATTTCCGCCAGGGGTTTGGGCCGGGGAGCTGTTTTTT
D: NA; V: TRBV28; J: TRBJ2-1; size: NA; CDR3: CASSPLGGYVEQFF; DNA: TGTGCCAGCAGCCCCTTAGGGGGATATGTTGAGCAGTTCTTC
D: TRBD2; V: TRBV7-2; J: TRBJ2-5; size: NA; CDR3: CASSRGLAPIQETQYF; DNA: TGTGCCAGCAGCCGAGGACTAGCGCCTATCCAAGAGACCCAGTACTTC
D: TRBD2; V: TRBV5-3; J: TRBJ2-1; size: once; CDR3: CARSPGLAGGAGLNEQFF; DNA: TGTGCCAGAAGCCCGGGACTAGCGGGGGGGGCCGGCCTTAATGAGCAGTTCTTC
D: NA; V: TRBV18; J: TRBJ2-3; size: NA; CDR3: CASSPLGGPTDTQYF; DNA: TGTGCCAGCTCACCACTAGGGGGGCCAACAGATACGCAGTATTTT
D: NA; V: TRBV6-6; J: TRBJ2-2; size: NA; CDR3: CASSYWAGELFF; DNA: TGTGCCAGCAGTTACTGGGCCGGGGAGCTGTTTTTT
D: TRBD2; V: TRBV5-1; J: TRBJ2-1; size: NA; CDR3: CASSLSLAGFSYNEQFF; DNA: TGCGCCAGCAGCTTGTCCTTAGCGGGTTTCTCCTACAATGAGCAGTTCTTC
D: NA; V: TRBV12-1; J: TRBJ1-2; size: NA; CDR3: CASSMDTSYGYTF; DNA: TGTGCCAGCAGCATGGACACATCCTATGGCTACACCTTC
D: TRBD1; V: TRBV29-1; J: TRBJ1-1; size: NA; CDR3: CSVESQGVGTEAFF; DNA: TGCAGCGTTGAATCCCAGGGGGTGGGTACTGAAGCTTTCTTT
D: NA; V: TRBV29-1; J: TRBJ2-5; size: NA; CDR3: CSVSLEETQYF; DNA: TGCAGCGTTTCCCTGGAGGAGACCCAGTACTTC
D: NA; V: TRBV28; J: TRBJ2-7; size: NA; CDR3: CASSFVGNWYF; DNA: TGTGCCAGCAGTTTTGTTGGAAATTGGTACTTC
D: NA; V: TRBV7-3; J: TRBJ1-1; size: NA; CDR3: CASSLSRQPNTEAFF; DNA: TGTGCCAGCAGCCTCTCGAGGCAGCCGAACACTGAAGCTTTCTTT
D: NA; V: TRBV28; J: TRBJ2-7; size: once; CDR3: CASSLLDKQYF; DNA: TGTGCCAGCAGTTTATTAGATAAGCAGTACTTC
D: NA; V: TRBV11-2; J: TRBJ2-1; size: NA; CDR3: CASSLGPNEQFF; DNA: TGTGCCAGCAGCCTAGGGCCCAATGAGCAGTTCTTC
D: NA; V: TRBV5-1; J: TRBJ1-5; size: NA; CDR3: CASSISITRVMDSNQPQHF; DNA: TGCGCCAGCAGCATTTCCATCACACGAGTTATGGATAGCAATCAGCCCCAGCATTTT
D: TRBD1; V: TRBV5-1; J: TRBJ1-4; size: NA; CDR3: CASRKGQDSWDEKLFF; DNA: TGCGCCAGCAGAAAGGGACAGGACTCCTGGGATGAAAAACTGTTTTTT
D: TRBD2; V: TRBV10-3; J: TRBJ2-7; size: NA; CDR3: CAIRPSGRTSYEQYF; DNA: TGTGCCATCAGACCTAGCGGGAGAACGTCCTACGAGCAGTACTTC
D: NA; V: TRBV30; J: TRBJ2-3; size: NA; CDR3: CAWSVRSTDTQYF; DNA: TGTGCCTGGAGTGTACGGTCGACAGATACGCAGTATTTT
D: TRBD2; V: TRBV19; J: TRBJ2-4; size: NA; CDR3: CASTSQTSGRNIQYF; DNA: TGTGCCAGTACCTCACAGACTAGCGGGAGAAACATTCAGTACTTC
D: TRBD1; V: TRBV5-1; J: TRBJ2-7; size: NA; CDR3: CASSLSGGTYEQYF; DNA: TGCGCCAGCAGCTTGTCAGGGGGCACCTACGAGCAGTACTTC
D: TRBD1; V: TRBV5-6; J: TRBJ2-5; size: NA; CDR3: CASSLIGQGVWETQYF; DNA: TGTGCCAGCAGCTTGATAGGACAGGGGGTGTGGGAGACCCAGTACTTC
D: NA; V: TRBV18; J: TRBJ1-3; size: NA; CDR3: CASSPAGGRRNTIYF; DNA: TGTGCCAGCTCACCAGCCGGGGGTCGTCGAAACACCATATATTTT
D: NA; V: TRBV6-1; J: TRBJ2-1; size: NA; CDR3: CASIKDYANEQFF; DNA: TGTGCCAGCATTAAGGACTATGCCAATGAGCAGTTCTTC
D: TRBD1; V: TRBV2; J: TRBJ1-1; size: NA; CDR3: CASSRRDSLNTEAFF; DNA: TGTGCCAGCAGCAGACGGGACAGCTTGAACACTGAAGCTTTCTTT